The rows below give T cell receptor beta chains drawn from one sample of a study of follicular helper T cells after annual influenza vaccination. The data were produced by immunoSEQ multiplex PCR, yet TCRdb's version contains in-frame clones alone and is incomplete. The sample has some 470 clones; 84% are singletons. The sample consisted of CXCR5+ CD38+ circulating T follicular helper cells from blood, taken 7 days after influenza vaccination. The receptors stem from an adult who received the influenza vaccine. The CDR3 runs from the conserved cysteine through the conserved F or W. A D gene is named only where the DNA matches it firmly. A row's size may be missing; if present it is once, few, many or a size class.

V gene: TRBV7-3; D gene: TRBD1; clone size: few; J gene: TRBJ1-2; CDR3 DNA: TGTGCCAGCAGCTTATCCCCAGGACAGGAGATTAAGGTCACCTTC; CDR3 protein: CASSLSPGQEIKVTF
V gene: TRBV4-3; D gene: .; clone size: .; J gene: TRBJ2-7; CDR3 DNA: TGCGCCAGCAGCCAAGGCGCCTTGGTGCCGTCGGAGCGACTAAACGAGCAGTACTTC; CDR3 protein: CASSQGALVPSERLNEQYF
V gene: TRBV30; D gene: TRBD1; clone size: .; J gene: TRBJ1-3; CDR3 DNA: TGTGCCTGGGGACAGGGGAAGCCTGGAAACACCATATATTTT; CDR3 protein: CAWGQGKPGNTIYF
V gene: TRBV5-6; D gene: .; clone size: .; J gene: TRBJ1-2; CDR3 DNA: TGTGCCAGCAGACCGGACGACAGTGGCTATGGCTACACCTTC; CDR3 protein: CASRPDDSGYGYTF
V gene: TRBV7-2; D gene: .; clone size: .; J gene: TRBJ1-5; CDR3 DNA: TGTGCCAGCAGCTTAAGCACAGCCCTAAATCAGCCCCAGCATTTT; CDR3 protein: CASSLSTALNQPQHF
V gene: TRBV7-8; D gene: .; clone size: .; J gene: TRBJ1-2; CDR3 DNA: TGTGCCAGCAGCTTAGCTGGCAAGATTGGGGCAAGTAACTATGGCTACACCTTC; CDR3 protein: CASSLAGKIGASNYGYTF
V gene: TRBV15; D gene: .; clone size: .; J gene: TRBJ2-6; CDR3 DNA: TGTGCCACCAGCAGAGATCTTACTGGGGCCAACGTCCTGACTTTC; CDR3 protein: CATSRDLTGANVLTF
V gene: TRBV7-9; D gene: .; clone size: .; J gene: TRBJ2-1; CDR3 DNA: TGTGCCAGCAGCTTAGACTTAGGGGATGAGCAGTTCTTC; CDR3 protein: CASSLDLGDEQFF
V gene: TRBV7-2; D gene: .; clone size: few; J gene: TRBJ1-3; CDR3 DNA: TGTGCCAGTGCAGAGGGGGGGACTGGTGGAAACACCATATATTTT; CDR3 protein: CASAEGGTGGNTIYF
V gene: TRBV19; D gene: .; clone size: .; J gene: TRBJ2-2; CDR3 DNA: TGTGCCAGTAGTATAGCAGGGGTCACCGGGGAGCTGTTTTTT; CDR3 protein: CASSIAGVTGELFF
V gene: TRBV19; D gene: TRBD1; clone size: .; J gene: TRBJ1-2; CDR3 DNA: TGTGCCAGTAGTATTACCGGGACAGGGAACATGCGGGGCTACACCTTC; CDR3 protein: CASSITGTGNMRGYTF
V gene: TRBV5-1; D gene: TRBD2; clone size: .; J gene: TRBJ2-1; CDR3 DNA: TGCGCCAGCAGCTTGGATATACTAGCGGTTAGCTCCTACAATGAGCAGTTCTTC; CDR3 protein: CASSLDILAVSSYNEQFF
V gene: TRBV6-5; D gene: .; clone size: .; J gene: TRBJ1-5; CDR3 DNA: TGTGCCAGCAGTTACGATAGCAATCAGCCCCAGCATTTT; CDR3 protein: CASSYDSNQPQHF
V gene: TRBV27; D gene: .; clone size: .; J gene: TRBJ2-3; CDR3 DNA: TGTGCCAGCAGTTTATCTCAGCAGAAGGCAGATACGCAGTATTTT; CDR3 protein: CASSLSQQKADTQYF
V gene: TRBV11-3; D gene: .; clone size: few; J gene: TRBJ1-1; CDR3 DNA: TGTGCCAGCAGTCCCGGGCCCATGAACACTGAAGCTTTCTTT; CDR3 protein: CASSPGPMNTEAFF
V gene: TRBV7-6; D gene: .; clone size: .; J gene: TRBJ1-1; CDR3 DNA: TGTGCCAGCGTAGGGATTTATATGAACACTGAAGCTTTCTTT; CDR3 protein: CASVGIYMNTEAFF
V gene: TRBV18; D gene: TRBD1; clone size: .; J gene: TRBJ1-2; CDR3 DNA: TGTGCCAGCTCACCAACCCCCCCCCAGGGGGCGCGGATCTATGGCTACACCTTC; CDR3 protein: CASSPTPPQGARIYGYTF
V gene: TRBV28; D gene: .; clone size: .; J gene: TRBJ2-5; CDR3 DNA: TGTGCCAGCAGTTTTCTCAGGGGTCAAGAGACCCAGTACTTC; CDR3 protein: CASSFLRGQETQYF
V gene: TRBV7-8; D gene: .; clone size: .; J gene: TRBJ1-5; CDR3 DNA: TGTGCCAGCAGCTTAGTAGGGACAACCGGTAGCAATCAGCCCCAGCATTTT; CDR3 protein: CASSLVGTTGSNQPQHF
V gene: TRBV6-1; D gene: .; clone size: .; J gene: TRBJ2-3; CDR3 DNA: TGTGCCAGCAGTGAAGGGGGAATAGATACGCAGTATTTT; CDR3 protein: CASSEGGIDTQYF
V gene: TRBV19; D gene: .; clone size: .; J gene: TRBJ1-1; CDR3 DNA: TGTGCCAGTAGTATCGCCGCAAAGGGCACTGAAGCTTTCTTT; CDR3 protein: CASSIAAKGTEAFF
V gene: TRBV6-5; D gene: TRBD1; clone size: .; J gene: TRBJ1-3; CDR3 DNA: TGTGCCAGCAGTCGACAGGGGAGCTCTGGAAACACCATATATTTT; CDR3 protein: CASSRQGSSGNTIYF
V gene: TRBV5-1; D gene: TRBD1; clone size: .; J gene: TRBJ1-2; CDR3 DNA: TGCGCCAGCAGCTTGGGACAGGGGAACGGTGGCTACACCTTC; CDR3 protein: CASSLGQGNGGYTF
V gene: TRBV18; D gene: .; clone size: .; J gene: TRBJ2-6; CDR3 DNA: TGTGCCAGCTCACCTCGGAAGTTGGGGGCCAACGTCCTGACTTTC; CDR3 protein: CASSPRKLGANVLTF
V gene: TRBV19; D gene: .; clone size: .; J gene: TRBJ1-1; CDR3 DNA: TGTGCCAGTAGGGACAGCGACCTCATGAACACTGAAGCTTTCTTT; CDR3 protein: CASRDSDLMNTEAFF
V gene: TRBV7-2; D gene: TRBD1; clone size: once; J gene: TRBJ1-1; CDR3 DNA: TGTGCCAGCAGCTCCAGGGGGGGCAGCTCCACTGAAGCTTTCTTT; CDR3 protein: CASSSRGGSSTEAFF
V gene: TRBV7-3; D gene: TRBD2; clone size: .; J gene: TRBJ2-3; CDR3 DNA: TGTGCCAGCAGCTTAATGGCTAGCGGGGACGTGGATACGCAGTATTTT; CDR3 protein: CASSLMASGDVDTQYF
V gene: TRBV9; D gene: .; clone size: .; J gene: TRBJ2-5; CDR3 DNA: TGTGCCAGCTGCCGGGGGCCACGGGGGGAGACCCAGTACTTC; CDR3 protein: CASCRGPRGETQYF
V gene: TRBV18; D gene: .; clone size: .; J gene: TRBJ1-2; CDR3 DNA: TGTGCCAGCTCACCCTCCCCGGGACTGGGGTATGGCTACACCTTC; CDR3 protein: CASSPSPGLGYGYTF
V gene: TRBV28; D gene: .; clone size: few; J gene: TRBJ2-5; CDR3 DNA: TGTGCGATGGGCGGGGCGAGGGGGGATCAAGAGACCCAGTACTTC; CDR3 protein: CAMGGARGDQETQYF
V gene: TRBV7-8; D gene: .; clone size: .; J gene: TRBJ2-7; CDR3 DNA: TGTGCCAGCCGGGGCGATCTGGGGTTAGATTCGACCTTC; CDR3 protein: CASRGDLGLDSTF
V gene: TRBV30; D gene: .; clone size: few; J gene: TRBJ1-2; CDR3 DNA: TGTGCCTGGAGTGACAGGGAAGGCTACACCTTC; CDR3 protein: CAWSDREGYTF
V gene: TRBV5-6; D gene: .; clone size: .; J gene: TRBJ2-6; CDR3 DNA: TGTGCCAGCGTCCGAATCATAGTCACAAAGTCGGGCCAACGTCCTGACTTC; CDR3 protein: CASVRIIVTKSGQRPDF
V gene: TRBV29-1; D gene: TRBD2; clone size: .; J gene: TRBJ2-3; CDR3 DNA: TGCAGCGCCCGGACTAGCGGGAGAGTCACAGATACGCAGTATTTT; CDR3 protein: CSARTSGRVTDTQYF
V gene: TRBV2; D gene: .; clone size: .; J gene: TRBJ1-4; CDR3 DNA: TGTGCCAGCAGTGTCAGAACGGGGGAAAAACTGTTTTTT; CDR3 protein: CASSVRTGEKLFF
V gene: TRBV5-1; D gene: TRBD2; clone size: .; J gene: TRBJ2-3; CDR3 DNA: TGCGCCAGCTCAAGCGGGAGAGCCACAGATACGCAGTATTTT; CDR3 protein: CASSSGRATDTQYF
V gene: TRBV7-2; D gene: TRBD1; clone size: .; J gene: TRBJ2-7; CDR3 DNA: TGTGCCAGCAGTGAAGACAGGGGGCTCTACGAGCAGTACTTC; CDR3 protein: CASSEDRGLYEQYF
V gene: TRBV28; D gene: .; clone size: .; J gene: TRBJ1-6; CDR3 DNA: TGTGCCAGCATTGATGGGTACAATTCACCCCTCCACTTT; CDR3 protein: CASIDGYNSPLHF
V gene: TRBV7-9; D gene: .; clone size: few; J gene: TRBJ1-2; CDR3 DNA: TGTGCCAGCAGCATCGAGAGGTATGGCTACACCTTC; CDR3 protein: CASSIERYGYTF
V gene: TRBV28; D gene: TRBD2; clone size: .; J gene: TRBJ2-3; CDR3 DNA: TGTGCCAGCAGCCCTAGCGGAGCTAGGGATACGCAGTATTTT; CDR3 protein: CASSPSGARDTQYF
V gene: TRBV11-3; D gene: .; clone size: .; J gene: TRBJ2-1; CDR3 DNA: TGTGCCAGCAGCTTAGATGGGTACAATGAGCAGTTCTTC; CDR3 protein: CASSLDGYNEQFF
V gene: TRBV19; D gene: TRBD1; clone size: .; J gene: TRBJ1-5; CDR3 DNA: TGTGCCAGTAGCCCGAGAGGGGAGTGGGAGGGGGCCGAAGTCCCCCAGCATTTT; CDR3 protein: CASSPRGEWEGAEVPQHF
V gene: TRBV5-1; D gene: TRBD1; clone size: .; J gene: TRBJ2-6; CDR3 DNA: TGCGCCAGCAGCTTGGGACAGGGCCCGGGGGCCAACGTCCTGACTTTC; CDR3 protein: CASSLGQGPGANVLTF
V gene: TRBV2; D gene: .; clone size: .; J gene: TRBJ1-4; CDR3 DNA: TGTGCCAGCAGATTCGGATCAACTAATGAAAAACTGTTTTTT; CDR3 protein: CASRFGSTNEKLFF
V gene: TRBV7-2; D gene: .; clone size: .; J gene: TRBJ1-1; CDR3 DNA: TGTGCCAGCAGCTTAGGGGGGCGATTTAACACTGAAGCTTTCTTT; CDR3 protein: CASSLGGRFNTEAFF
V gene: TRBV19; D gene: .; clone size: once; J gene: TRBJ1-2; CDR3 DNA: TGTGCCAGTAGTATAACAGGTATCCAGGCCATTTATGGCTACACCTTC; CDR3 protein: CASSITGIQAIYGYTF
V gene: TRBV6-6; D gene: .; clone size: .; J gene: TRBJ1-5; CDR3 DNA: TGTGCCAGCAGTTACTCCGAAGGTCGTGCAGAACCCCAGCATTTT; CDR3 protein: CASSYSEGRAEPQHF
V gene: TRBV5-1; D gene: TRBD2; clone size: .; J gene: TRBJ2-3; CDR3 DNA: TGCGCCAGCAGCCGGGGGGTAGCGGGTGCAGATACGCAGTATTTT; CDR3 protein: CASSRGVAGADTQYF
V gene: TRBV5-5; D gene: .; clone size: .; J gene: TRBJ2-2; CDR3 DNA: TGTGCCAGCAGCCTAAATATCAGGGACACCGGGGAGCTGTTTTTT; CDR3 protein: CASSLNIRDTGELFF
V gene: TRBV15; D gene: .; clone size: .; J gene: TRBJ2-1; CDR3 DNA: TGTGCCACCAGCAGAGTAGTTTTGTTGGAGCAGTTCTTC; CDR3 protein: CATSRVVLLEQFF
V gene: TRBV19; D gene: TRBD1; clone size: .; J gene: TRBJ1-2; CDR3 DNA: TGTGCCAGTAGAACGCGGGACAGCACTCCTAACTATGGCTACACCTTC; CDR3 protein: CASRTRDSTPNYGYTF
V gene: TRBV29-1; D gene: TRBD1; clone size: .; J gene: TRBJ2-3; CDR3 DNA: TGCAGCGTAACAGGGGGCACAGATACGCAGTATTTT; CDR3 protein: CSVTGGTDTQYF